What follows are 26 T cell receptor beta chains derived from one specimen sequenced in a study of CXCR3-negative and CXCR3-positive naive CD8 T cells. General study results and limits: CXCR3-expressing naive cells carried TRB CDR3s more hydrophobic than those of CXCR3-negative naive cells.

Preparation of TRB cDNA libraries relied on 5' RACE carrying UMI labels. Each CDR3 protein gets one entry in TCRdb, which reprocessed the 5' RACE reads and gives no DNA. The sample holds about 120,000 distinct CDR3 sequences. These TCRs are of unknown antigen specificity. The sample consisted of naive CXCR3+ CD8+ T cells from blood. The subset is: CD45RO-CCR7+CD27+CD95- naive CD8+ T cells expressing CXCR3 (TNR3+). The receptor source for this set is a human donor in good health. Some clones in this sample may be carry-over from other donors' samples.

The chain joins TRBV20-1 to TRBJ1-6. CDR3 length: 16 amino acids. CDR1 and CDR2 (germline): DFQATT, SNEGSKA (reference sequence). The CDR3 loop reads CSARDGDTSHNSPLHF.

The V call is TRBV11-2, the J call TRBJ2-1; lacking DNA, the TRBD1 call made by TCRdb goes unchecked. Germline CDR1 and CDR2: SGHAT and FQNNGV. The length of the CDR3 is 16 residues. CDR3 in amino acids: CASSLLLGTTYNEQFF.

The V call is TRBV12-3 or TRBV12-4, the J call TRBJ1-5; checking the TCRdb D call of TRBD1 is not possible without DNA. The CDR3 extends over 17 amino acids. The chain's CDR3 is CASSFFLGQRSSQPQHF.

CDR3 sequence: CASSFRGSSGNTIYF. The chain has TRBV28 and TRBJ1-3; TCRdb picks TRBD1, but there is no DNA to check that call. In germline, CDR1 is MDHEN, CDR2 SYDVKM. CDR3 length: 15 amino acids.

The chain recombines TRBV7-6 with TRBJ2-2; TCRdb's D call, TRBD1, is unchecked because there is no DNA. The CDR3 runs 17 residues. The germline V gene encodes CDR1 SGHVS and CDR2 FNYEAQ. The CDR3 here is CASSTPDQGDHTGELFF. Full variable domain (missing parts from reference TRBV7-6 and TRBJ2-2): GAGVSQSPRYKVTKRGQDVALRCDPISGHVSLYWYRQALGQGPEFLTYFNYEAQQDKSGLPNDRFSAERPEGSISTLTIQRTEQRDSAMYRCASSTPDQGDHTGELFFGEGSRLTVL.

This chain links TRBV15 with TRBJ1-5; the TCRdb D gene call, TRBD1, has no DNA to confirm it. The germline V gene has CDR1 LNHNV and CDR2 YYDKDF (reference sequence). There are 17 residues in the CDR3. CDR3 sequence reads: CATSRDRQQDSNQPQHF.

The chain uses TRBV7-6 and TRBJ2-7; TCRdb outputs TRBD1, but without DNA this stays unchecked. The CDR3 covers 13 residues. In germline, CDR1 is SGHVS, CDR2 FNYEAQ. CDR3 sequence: CASSLTERYEQYF.

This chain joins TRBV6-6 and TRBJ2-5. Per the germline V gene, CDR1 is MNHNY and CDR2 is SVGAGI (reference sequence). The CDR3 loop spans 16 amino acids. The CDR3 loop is CASSYSTGIGGETQYF.

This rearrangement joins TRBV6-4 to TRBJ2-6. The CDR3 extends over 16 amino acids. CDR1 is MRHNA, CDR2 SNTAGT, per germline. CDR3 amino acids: CASSDEASSGANVLTF.

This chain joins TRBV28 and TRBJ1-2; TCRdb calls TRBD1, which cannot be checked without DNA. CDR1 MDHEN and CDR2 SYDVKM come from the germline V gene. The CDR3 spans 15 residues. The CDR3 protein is CASSQRTGANYGYTF.

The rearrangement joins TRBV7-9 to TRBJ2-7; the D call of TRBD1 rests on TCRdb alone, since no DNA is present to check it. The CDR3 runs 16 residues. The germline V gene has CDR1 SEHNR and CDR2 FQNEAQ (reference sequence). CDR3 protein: CASSFTGTGVSYEQYF.

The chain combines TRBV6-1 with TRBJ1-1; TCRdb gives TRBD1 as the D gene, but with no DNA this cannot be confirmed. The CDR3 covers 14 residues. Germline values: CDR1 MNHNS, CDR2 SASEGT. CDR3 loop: CASRIRGLGTEAFF.

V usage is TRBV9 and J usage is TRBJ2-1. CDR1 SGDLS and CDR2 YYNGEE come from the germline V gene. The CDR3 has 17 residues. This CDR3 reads CASSSQPQGISYNEQFF. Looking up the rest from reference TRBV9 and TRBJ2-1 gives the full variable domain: DSGVTQTPKHLITATGQRVTLRCSPRSGDLSVYWYQQSLDQGLQFLIQYYNGEERAKGNILERFSAQQFPDLHSELNLSSLELGDSALYFCASSSQPQGISYNEQFFGPGTRLTVL.

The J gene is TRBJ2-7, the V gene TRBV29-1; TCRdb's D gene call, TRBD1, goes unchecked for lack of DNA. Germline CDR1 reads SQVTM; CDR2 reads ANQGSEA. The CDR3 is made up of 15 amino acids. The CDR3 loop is CSALGAGEFFYEQYF.

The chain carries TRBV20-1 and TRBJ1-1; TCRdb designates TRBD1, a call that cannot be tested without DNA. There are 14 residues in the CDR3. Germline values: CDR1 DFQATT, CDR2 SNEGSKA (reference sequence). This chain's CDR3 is CSARDYRANTEAFF.

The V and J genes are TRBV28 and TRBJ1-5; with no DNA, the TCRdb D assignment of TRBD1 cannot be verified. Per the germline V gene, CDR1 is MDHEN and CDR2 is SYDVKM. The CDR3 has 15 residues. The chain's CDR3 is CASRQRTGGNQPQHF.

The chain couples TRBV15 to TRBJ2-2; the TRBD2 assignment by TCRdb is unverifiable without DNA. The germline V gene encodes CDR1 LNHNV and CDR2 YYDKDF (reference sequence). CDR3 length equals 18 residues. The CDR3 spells CATSRGGPGLANTGELFF. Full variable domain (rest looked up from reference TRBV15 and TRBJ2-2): DAMVIQNPRYQVTQFGKPVTLSCSQTLNHNVMYWYQQKSSQAPKLLFHYYDKDFNNEADTPDNFQSRRPNTSFCFLDIRSPGLGDTAMYLCATSRGGPGLANTGELFFGEGSRLTVL.

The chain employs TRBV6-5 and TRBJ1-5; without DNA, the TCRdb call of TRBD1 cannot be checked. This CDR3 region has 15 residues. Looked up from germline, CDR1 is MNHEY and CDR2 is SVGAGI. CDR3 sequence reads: CASSYMGQGDQPQHF.

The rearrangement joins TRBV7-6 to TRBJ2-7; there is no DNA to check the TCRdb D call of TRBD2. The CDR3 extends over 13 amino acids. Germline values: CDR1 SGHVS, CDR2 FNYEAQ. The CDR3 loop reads CASTSGRGYEQYF.

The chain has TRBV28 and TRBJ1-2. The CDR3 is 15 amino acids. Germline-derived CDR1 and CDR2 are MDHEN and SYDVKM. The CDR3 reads CASSFGEWVSGGYTF.

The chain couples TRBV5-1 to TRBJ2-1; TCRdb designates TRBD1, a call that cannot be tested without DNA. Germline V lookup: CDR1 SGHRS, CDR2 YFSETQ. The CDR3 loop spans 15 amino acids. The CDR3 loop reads CASSFSPGRYNEQFF.

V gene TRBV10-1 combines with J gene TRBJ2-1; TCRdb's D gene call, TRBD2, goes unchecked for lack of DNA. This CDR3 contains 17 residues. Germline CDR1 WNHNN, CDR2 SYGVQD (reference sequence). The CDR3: CASSESKGGRALNEQFF.

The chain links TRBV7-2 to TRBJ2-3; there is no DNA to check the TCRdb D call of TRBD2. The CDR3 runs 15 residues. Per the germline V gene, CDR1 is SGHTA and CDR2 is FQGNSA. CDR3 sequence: CASSLAVGEADTQYF. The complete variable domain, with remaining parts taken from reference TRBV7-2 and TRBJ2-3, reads GAGVSQSPSNKVTEKGKDVELRCDPISGHTALYWYRQSLGQGLEFLIYFQGNSAPDKSGLPSDRFSAERTGGSVSTLTIQRTQQEDSAVYLCASSLAVGEADTQYFGPGTRLTVL.

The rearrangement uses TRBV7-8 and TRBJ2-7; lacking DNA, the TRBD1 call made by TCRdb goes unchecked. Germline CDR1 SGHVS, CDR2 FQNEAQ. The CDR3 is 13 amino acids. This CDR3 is CASTLGGPYEQYF. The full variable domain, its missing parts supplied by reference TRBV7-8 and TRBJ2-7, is GAGVSQSPRYKVAKRGQDVALRCDPISGHVSLFWYQQALGQGPEFLTYFQNEAQLDKSGLPSDRFFAERPEGSVSTLKIQRTQQEDSAVYLCASTLGGPYEQYFGPGTRLTVT.

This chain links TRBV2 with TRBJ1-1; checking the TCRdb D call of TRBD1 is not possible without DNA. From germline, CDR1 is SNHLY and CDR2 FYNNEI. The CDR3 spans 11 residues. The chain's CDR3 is CASNPGGEAFF.

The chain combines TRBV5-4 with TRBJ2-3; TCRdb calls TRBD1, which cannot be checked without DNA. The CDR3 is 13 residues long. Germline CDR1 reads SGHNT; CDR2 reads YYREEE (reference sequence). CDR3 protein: CASSRFGADTQYF.